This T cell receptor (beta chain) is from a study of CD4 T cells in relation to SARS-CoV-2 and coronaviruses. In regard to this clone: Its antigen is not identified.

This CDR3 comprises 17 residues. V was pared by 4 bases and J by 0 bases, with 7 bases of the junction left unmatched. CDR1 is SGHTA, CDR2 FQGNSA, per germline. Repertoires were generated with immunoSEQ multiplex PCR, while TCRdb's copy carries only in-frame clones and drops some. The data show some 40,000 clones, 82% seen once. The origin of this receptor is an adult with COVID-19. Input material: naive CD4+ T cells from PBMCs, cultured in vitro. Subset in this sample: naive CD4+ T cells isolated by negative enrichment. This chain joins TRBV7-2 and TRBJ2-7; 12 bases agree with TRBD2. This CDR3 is CASSSQTSGRLSYEQYF. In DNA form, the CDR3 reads TGTGCCAGCAGCTCACAGACTAGCGGGAGACTCTCCTACGAGCAGTACTTC.